This T cell receptor beta chain was documented in a study of blood T cells in healthy people across ages. Study observations and caveats: Diversity was higher, and naive CD4+ cells more numerous, in long-lived donors than in aged donors. Age advanced and TCR beta diversity per million T cells fell, roughly linearly.

Through a sample-barcoded 5' primer and a J-beta primer mix, a second PCR was run for about 6 to 11 cycles. Tagging of each cDNA molecule was performed by a template-switch adaptor with 12 random nucleotides. TCRdb reprocessed the 5' RACE reads with MiXCR, giving one entry per CDR3 protein. The sample has some 800,000 distinct CDR3 sequences, under 55% seen once; the top ten hold roughly a fifth. CDR1 and CDR2 from the germline V gene are SGHTA and FQGNSA. Unmatched junction bases numbered 5, after V lost 1 base and J lost 0 bases. The CDR3 sequence is 16 residues long. This clonotype was counted between two and nine times. What it recognizes is unknown.

This TCR was sampled from a man aged 55 to 70 in good health. The chain has TRBV7-2 and TRBJ2-7, with 8 bases aligning to TRBD2. Sequenced: blood. This chain's CDR3 is CASSLEAAGGSYEQYF. The DNA of the CDR3 is TGTGCCAGCAGCTTAGAAGCGGCGGGGGGCTCCTACGAGCAGTACTTC.